The 31 T cell receptor beta chains reported below all come from one sample, sequenced in a study of stem cell transplantation in POMP-related autoinflammatory disease (dated by TCRdb to the early 2020s). Receptors were amplified or captured by the immunoSEQ multiplex PCR assay. Sourced from immuneACCESS, this table was stored by TCRdb with only in-frame sequences that have V and J called. A share of the clones is absent; for the studies checked, an unresolved V gene accounts for under half, and the remainder has no known explanation. This sample lists more than 25,000 clones; 88% were detected once. The leading ten clones occupy more than 0.55% of the sample. The time point label corresponds to: before hematopoietic stem cell transplant. The source was CD4+ T cells from PBMCs, collected before stem cell transplantation. These TCRs come from a human donor with POMP-related autoinflammation and immune dysregulation (PRAID).

The gene calls are TRBV5-4 and TRBJ2-7, with D perhaps being TRBD1 or TRBD2 (5 bases each). The CDR3 extends over 14 amino acids. Germline CDR1 and CDR2: SGHNT and YYREEE (reference sequence). The V gene lost 4 bases and the J gene lost 3 bases, with 14 bases spanning the gap. The CDR3 DNA follows: TGTGCCAGCAGCCGGGACCCTCAGGGCTACGAGCAGTACTTC. Encoded protein: CASSRDPQGYEQYF.

This clone was observed a handful of times. The V gene is TRBV5-4, the J gene TRBJ1-2, with TRBD1 as a possible D gene (5 bases). Germline CDR1 is SGHNT and CDR2 is YYREEE (reference sequence). The CDR3 loop spans 13 amino acids. V dropped 2 bases and J dropped 3 bases, with 8 bases sitting between them. The CDR3 protein is CASSLRGDYGYTF. CDR3 nucleotides: TGTGCCAGCAGCTTAAGGGGTGACTATGGCTACACCTTC. The variable domain in full, with the rest retrieved from reference TRBV5-4 and TRBJ1-2, is ETGVTQSPTHLIKTRGQQVTLRCSSQSGHNTVSWYQQALGQGPQFIFQYYREEENGRGNFPPRFSGLQFPNYSSELNVNALELDDSALYLCASSLRGDYGYTFGSGTRLTVV.

This clone is a singleton in its sample. V and J are TRBV5-1 and TRBJ2-5, with D tentatively TRBD2 (6 bases). The CDR3 has 14 residues. Trimming removed 7 bases at V and 7 bases at J, with 20 bases between. Germline CDR1 is SGHRS and CDR2 is YFSETQ. CDR3 sequence (DNA): TGCGCCAGCGAGTGGGGGGACGGGATTCGGACCCAGTACTTC. Protein sequence: CASEWGDGIRTQYF.

This chain uses TRBV6-5 with TRBJ2-1; no clear D. This CDR3 region has 15 residues. V dropped 5 bases and J dropped 2 bases, with 13 bases sitting between them. Looked up from germline, CDR1 is MNHEY and CDR2 is SVGAGI. CDR3: CASSRTARAYNEQFF. DNA of the CDR3: TGTGCCAGCAGTCGCACAGCTAGGGCCTACAATGAGCAGTTCTTC.

As concerns this clone: The same CDR3 is also encoded by other DNA sequences in this sample. As DNA, the CDR3 is TGCGCCAGCAGCCGATGGACTAGCGGGGGGAACAATGAGCAGTTCTTC. Protein: CASSRWTSGGNNEQFF. The V gene is TRBV5-1, the J gene TRBJ2-1; 14 nucleotides match TRBD2. The germline gives CDR1 SGHRS, CDR2 YFSETQ. The trim removed 4 bases at V and 5 bases at J, leaving 5 bases unmatched. There are 16 residues in the CDR3.

J is TRBJ1-2 and V is TRBV6-5; TRBD1 matches at 7 bases. This CDR3 region has 15 residues. J gave up 3 bases and V 5 bases, and 9 bases lay outside the gene matches. In germline, CDR1 is MNHEY, CDR2 SVGAGI. The CDR3, as DNA: TGTGCCAGCAGTCAGACAGGGTCCCCCGACTATGGCTACACCTTC. Encoded protein: CASSQTGSPDYGYTF.

J is TRBJ2-7 and V is TRBV11-1, with D possibly TRBD1 on 6 matching bases. CDR3 length equals 14 residues. The germline gives CDR1 SGHAT, CDR2 FQDESV (reference sequence). Trimming cost V 6 bases and J 1 base, with 13 bases left between them. The CDR3 spells CASSFDRQSYEQYF. The CDR3 nucleotides read TGTGCCAGCAGTTTCGACAGGCAATCCTACGAGCAGTACTTC.

J is TRBJ1-2 and V is TRBV19; D uncertain. Germline-derived CDR1 and CDR2 are LNHDA and SQIVND (reference sequence). The CDR3 runs to 15 residues. The V end lost 2 bases, the J end lost 6 bases, and 16 bases lay between the germline ends. The DNA for the CDR3 is TGTGCCAGTAGTATAACTCTTGGTGTCTTTGATGGCTACACCTTC. This gives the protein CASSITLGVFDGYTF.

This chain uses TRBV6-1 with TRBJ2-7; D may be TRBD1 (7 bases). CDR1 and CDR2 from the germline V gene are MNHNS and SASEGT. Deletions cut 3 bases from V and 2 bases from J, with 8 bases between. CDR3 length equals 13 residues. This CDR3 reads CASSDRGAYEQYF. DNA for the CDR3: TGTGCCAGCAGTGACAGGGGGGCCTACGAGCAGTACTTC.

The chain links TRBV5-1 to TRBJ2-3; D gene uncertain. Germline-derived CDR1 and CDR2 are SGHRS and YFSETQ. CDR3 length: 15 amino acids. The germline V and J ends were trimmed by 0 bases and 0 bases, with 8 bases remaining between them. The CDR3 protein is CASSLVAASTDTQYF. DNA for the CDR3: TGCGCCAGCAGCTTGGTGGCCGCTAGCACAGATACGCAGTATTTT. The whole variable domain, filled in from reference TRBV5-1 and TRBJ2-3, reads KAGVTQTPRYLIKTRGQQVTLSCSPISGHRSVSWYQQTPGQGLQFLFEYFSETQRNKGNFPGRFSGRQFSNSRSEMNVSTLELGDSALYLCASSLVAASTDTQYFGPGTRLTVL.

The chain employs TRBV5-1 and TRBJ2-5; D may correspond to TRBD1 or TRBD2 (5 bases each). Germline assignment: CDR1 SGHRS and CDR2 YFSETQ. This CDR3 is 16 amino acids long. V was pared by 4 bases and J by 5 bases, with 21 bases between. CDR3 amino acids: CASSLEGSDVWETQYF. CDR3 nucleotides: TGCGCCAGCAGCCTCGAGGGGTCCGATGTCTGGGAGACCCAGTACTTC.

The chain combines TRBV9 with TRBJ2-1; D remains unclear. V was clipped by 0 bases and J by 4 bases, with 8 bases between them. The CDR3 is 14 residues long. Germline CDR1 is SGDLS and CDR2 is YYNGEE. CDR3 sequence: CASSVEEMYNEQFF. Here the CDR3 DNA reads TGTGCCAGCAGCGTAGAGGAGATGTACAATGAGCAGTTCTTC.

The rearrangement uses TRBV7-9 and TRBJ2-1; no firm D call. The V end lost 5 bases, the J end lost 6 bases, and 14 bases lay between the germline ends. The CDR3 is made up of 14 amino acids. Germline assignment: CDR1 SEHNR and CDR2 FQNEAQ (reference sequence). CDR3 coding DNA: TGTGCCAGCAGCCCACGGGTCCGGGTCAATGAGCAGTTCTTC. It encodes CASSPRVRVNEQFF.

The CDR3 spells CASSFSGQRIDTQYF. The DNA of the CDR3 is TGTGCCAGCAGCTTTTCAGGTCAGCGGATAGATACGCAGTATTTT. The chain recombines TRBV5-4 with TRBJ2-3, with a tentative D call TRBD2 (5 bases). Looked up from germline, CDR1 is SGHNT and CDR2 is YYREEE (reference sequence). The CDR3 is made up of 15 amino acids. V was pared by 2 bases and J by 5 bases, with 15 bases between.

The V call is TRBV7-3, the J call TRBJ2-7; the D gene is possibly TRBD2 (6 bases). Germline loops: CDR1 SGHTA, CDR2 FQGTGA. The CDR3 is made up of 15 amino acids. Between the trimmed V and J ends, which lost 5 bases and 0 bases, there was a span of 14 bases. CDR3 loop: CASSPTPGGSYEQYF. In DNA form, the CDR3 reads TGTGCCAGCAGCCCCACACCCGGGGGCTCCTACGAGCAGTACTTC.

This clone has just a few counts. This rearrangement joins TRBV10-1 to TRBJ1-5; D is unclear. CDR3 length: 13 amino acids. CDR1 is WNHNN and CDR2 is SYGVQD in the germline V gene (reference sequence). V lost 0 bases and J 5 bases, leaving 5 bases between the germline ends. DNA for the CDR3: TGCGCCAGCAGTGAGTCTCCTTATCAGCCCCAGCATTTT. It encodes CASSESPYQPQHF.

This clone has more than one count but fewer than ten. The chain links TRBV4-2 to TRBJ1-2; a possible D gene is TRBD1 (5 bases). The CDR3 spans 13 residues. Looked up from germline, CDR1 is LGHNA and CDR2 is YNFKEQ. V shed 0 bases and J shed 8 bases, with 10 bases lying between them. The CDR3 nucleotides read TGTGCCAGCAGCCAAGAACAGGCGCGCGGCTACACCTTC. As protein: CASSQEQARGYTF.

The rearrangement uses TRBV11-2 and TRBJ1-4; D is undetermined. Germline V gives CDR1 SGHAT, CDR2 FQNNGV. V dropped 4 bases and J dropped 5 bases, with 11 bases sitting between them. CDR3 size: 14 residues. Here the CDR3 reads CASSSLGGNEKLFF. CDR3 nucleotides: TGTGCCAGCAGCTCCCTTGGCGGAAATGAAAAACTGTTTTTT.

The chain carries TRBV7-3 and TRBJ2-3, with D possibly TRBD1 on 5 matching bases. V was shortened by 8 bases and J by 6 bases, with 12 bases between the two germline ends. CDR1 is SGHTA, CDR2 FQGTGA, per germline. The CDR3 consists of 12 residues. The CDR3 reads CASGHPSDTQYF. In nucleotides, the CDR3 is TGTGCCAGCGGACACCCCTCCGATACGCAGTATTTT.

The chain combines TRBV11-3 with TRBJ2-6; D is unresolved. This CDR3 has 15 amino acids. Trimming left V 1 base short and J 1 base short, with 5 bases between. Germline assignment: CDR1 SGHNT and CDR2 YENEEA. CDR3 loop: CASSLGGSGANVLTF. CDR3 DNA: TGTGCCAGCAGCTTAGGGGGTTCTGGGGCCAACGTCCTGACTTTC.

In nucleotides, the CDR3 is TGTGCCAGCAGCTTTAGGGCTTCTGGGGCCAACGTCCTGACTTTC. Amino acids: CASSFRASGANVLTF. The V call is TRBV5-4, the J call TRBJ2-6; no clear D gene. V dropped 2 bases and J dropped 1 base, with 7 bases sitting between them. The germline CDR1 and CDR2 sequences are SGHNT and YYREEE (reference sequence). The CDR3 contains 15 residues. The variable domain in full, with the rest retrieved from reference TRBV5-4 and TRBJ2-6, is ETGVTQSPTHLIKTRGQQVTLRCSSQSGHNTVSWYQQALGQGPQFIFQYYREEENGRGNFPPRFSGLQFPNYSSELNVNALELDDSALYLCASSFRASGANVLTFGAGSRLTVL.

In its sample, this clone was seen once. The chain links TRBV6-1 to TRBJ1-5; no clear D. The CDR3 consists of 14 residues. Germline-derived CDR1 and CDR2 are MNHNS and SASEGT. Trimming left V 1 base short and J 0 bases short, with 4 bases between. CDR3 in DNA: TGTGCCAGCAGTGAAGAGGTTAGCAATCAGCCCCAGCATTTT. It codes for CASSEEVSNQPQHF.

J is TRBJ2-3 and V is TRBV28; 9 bases agree with TRBD1. Germline CDR1 MDHEN, CDR2 SYDVKM. This CDR3 spans 14 amino acids. After removal of 6 bases from V and 8 bases from J, the junction contained 9 bases not matched to a gene. CDR3 loop: CASREGQGGVTQYF. DNA of the CDR3: TGTGCCAGCAGGGAGGGACAGGGAGGGGTTACGCAGTATTTT.

The chain is built from TRBV11-2 and TRBJ1-2; TRBD1 matches at 7 bases. With 0 bases clipped from V and 4 bases from J, the junction kept 5 bases outside the gene matches. The CDR3 has 15 residues. Per the germline V gene, CDR1 is SGHAT and CDR2 is FQNNGV. The CDR3 sequence is CASSLDPGQTYGYTF. The DNA of the CDR3 is TGTGCCAGCAGCTTAGACCCGGGACAGACCTATGGCTACACCTTC.

The chain has TRBV29-1 and TRBJ2-2; unclear D gene. The CDR3 length is 11 residues. Trimming removed 7 bases from V and 5 bases from J, with 8 bases in between. Germline CDR1 and CDR2: SQVTM and ANQGSEA. The CDR3 DNA reads as TGCAGCGCCCGGCGGACCGGGGAGCTGTTTTTT. Translating it yields CSARRTGELFF.

The chain links TRBV28 to TRBJ2-4; no definite D call. Looked up from germline, CDR1 is MDHEN and CDR2 is SYDVKM. The CDR3 spans 16 residues. Trimming took off 5 bases at V and 0 bases at J, with 14 bases between the two ends. CDR3 protein: CASSNLGPLAKNIQYF. In nucleotides, the CDR3 is TGTGCCAGCAGTAACCTAGGGCCTCTAGCCAAAAACATTCAGTACTTC.

This clone was counted between two and nine times. V and J are TRBV20-1 and TRBJ1-1; D not certain. The V end was cut by 5 bases, the J end by 2 bases, with 6 bases between. The CDR3 has 11 amino acids. Per the germline V gene, CDR1 is DFQATT and CDR2 is SNEGSKA (reference sequence). CDR3: CSAGRNTEAFF. Written as DNA, the CDR3 is TGCAGTGCTGGTCGTAACACTGAAGCTTTCTTT.

This rearrangement joins TRBV6-1 to TRBJ1-1; D not resolved. CDR1 is MNHNS and CDR2 is SASEGT in the germline V gene. The CDR3 covers 13 residues. V dropped 1 base and J dropped 1 base, with 4 bases sitting between them. The chain's CDR3 is CASSEVRNTEAFF. DNA of the CDR3: TGTGCCAGCAGTGAAGTCAGGAACACTGAAGCTTTCTTT.

V gene TRBV5-5 combines with J gene TRBJ2-5, with D possibly TRBD1 on 6 matching bases. Germline V gives CDR1 SGHKS, CDR2 YYEKEE (reference sequence). Trimming stripped 2 bases from V and 5 bases from J, with 22 bases between. This CDR3 has 17 residues. CDR3 DNA sequence: TGTGCCAGCAGCTTAAGACCGTTTGGACAGCGTAGTGAGACCCAGTACTTC. This translates into CASSLRPFGQRSETQYF.

The chain has TRBV10-2 and TRBJ1-2, with no clear D. Trimming stripped 3 bases from V and 3 bases from J, with 8 bases between. Germline-derived CDR1 and CDR2 are WSHSY and SAAADI. The CDR3 is 13 residues long. CDR3 protein: CASSESGHYGYTF. Here the CDR3 DNA reads TGCGCCAGCAGTGAATCCGGGCACTATGGCTACACCTTC.

The chain couples TRBV11-2 to TRBJ2-7; TRBD1 agrees at 7 bases. Germline loops: CDR1 SGHAT, CDR2 FQNNGV. Trimming took 3 bases from V and 0 from J; bases not matched to a gene: 2. The CDR3 has 14 residues. In DNA form, the CDR3 reads TGTGCCAGCAGCTTTGGGACAGACTCCTACGAGCAGTACTTC. Amino acid sequence: CASSFGTDSYEQYF. The variable domain in full, completed from reference TRBV11-2 and TRBJ2-7, reads EAGVAQSPRYKIIEKRQSVAFWCNPISGHATLYWYQQILGQGPKLLIQFQNNGVVDDSQLPKDRFSAERLKGVDSTLKIQPAKLEDSAVYLCASSFGTDSYEQYFGPGTRLTVT.